Here is one TCR beta chain with its context. The CDR3 is made up of 13 amino acids. V gave up 8 bases and J gave up 0 bases, with 8 bases separating them. Germline V gene sequence: CDR1 WSHSY, CDR2 SAAADI. This entry belongs to a study of technical replicates of blood from a handful of donors. The protocol was immunoSEQ multiplex PCR, while the TCRdb copy is restricted to in-frame clones and leaves out a portion. The repertoire holds tens of thousands of clones, with about 90% as singletons. J is TRBJ1-3 and V is TRBV10-2; no reliable D call. This sequence was found in a human donor in good health. Sample: T cells isolated from PBMCs. The CDR3 region is CASPFPSGNTIYF. CDR3 nucleotide sequence: TGCGCCAGCCCTTTCCCCTCTGGAAACACCATATATTTT.